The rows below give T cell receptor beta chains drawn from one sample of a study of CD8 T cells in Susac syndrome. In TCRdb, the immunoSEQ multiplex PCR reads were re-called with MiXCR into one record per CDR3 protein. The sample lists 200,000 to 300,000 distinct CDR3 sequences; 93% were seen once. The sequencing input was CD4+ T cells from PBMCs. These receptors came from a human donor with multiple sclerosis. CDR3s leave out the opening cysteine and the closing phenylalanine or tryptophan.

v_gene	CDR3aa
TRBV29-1	SVAWGKDEQY
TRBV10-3	AISPDNSPLH
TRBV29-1	SVESSGVTGELF
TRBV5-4	ASSLTFQETQY
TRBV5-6	ASSLPTGEETQY
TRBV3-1	ASSLGAGATGELF
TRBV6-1	ASSERPGTGIFGELF
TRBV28	ASSLVQGNTEAF
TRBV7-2	ASTRGAGGWETQY
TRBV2	ASGRNRSTDTQY
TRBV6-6	ASSYPPGQGIGYT